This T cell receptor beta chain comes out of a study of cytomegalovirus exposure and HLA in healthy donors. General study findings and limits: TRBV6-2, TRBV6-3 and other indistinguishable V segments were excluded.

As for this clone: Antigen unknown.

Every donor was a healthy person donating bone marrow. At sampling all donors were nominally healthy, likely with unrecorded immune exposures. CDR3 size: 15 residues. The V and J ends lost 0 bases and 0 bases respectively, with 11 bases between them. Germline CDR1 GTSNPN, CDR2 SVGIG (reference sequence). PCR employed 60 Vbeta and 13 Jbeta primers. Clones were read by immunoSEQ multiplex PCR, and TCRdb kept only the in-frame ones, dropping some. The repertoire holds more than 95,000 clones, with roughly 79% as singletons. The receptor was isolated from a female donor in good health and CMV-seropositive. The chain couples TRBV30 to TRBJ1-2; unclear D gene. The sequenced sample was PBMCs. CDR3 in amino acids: CAWSVPEAPNYGYTF. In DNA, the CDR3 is TGTGCCTGGAGTGTACCAGAGGCCCCTAACTATGGCTACACCTTC.